This T cell receptor (beta chain) is from a study of memory CD4+ T cells and cytomegalovirus serostatus. Losses at the gene ends were 6 bases for V and 8 bases for J; bases not matched to a gene: 9. The CDR3 consists of 14 residues. From germline, CDR1 is MDHEN and CDR2 SYDVKM. Assay used: immunoSEQ multiplex PCR; TCRdb lists only in-frame clones, some missing. Here the sample spans 25,000 to 40,000 clones, around 76% being singletons. The sort gate was single viable CD3+CD4+CD8-CD45RO+ cells for memory CD4+ T cells. This clonotype originated in an adult in good health and CMV-seronegative. Some clones in this sample may be carry-over from other donors' samples. This chain connects TRBV28 to TRBJ1-2; 10 positions agree with TRBD1. The material sequenced was memory CD4+ T cells from blood. The CDR3 DNA is TGTGCCAGCAGACCAATGGGACAGGGGAGAGGCTACACCTTC. Translation gives CASRPMGQGRGYTF.